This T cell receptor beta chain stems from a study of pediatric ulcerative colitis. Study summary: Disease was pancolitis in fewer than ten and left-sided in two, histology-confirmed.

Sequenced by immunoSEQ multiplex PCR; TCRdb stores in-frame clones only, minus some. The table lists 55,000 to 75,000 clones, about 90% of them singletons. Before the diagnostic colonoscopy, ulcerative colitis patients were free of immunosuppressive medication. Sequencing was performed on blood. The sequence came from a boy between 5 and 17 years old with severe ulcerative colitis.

CDR3 loop: CASSSTSGLTDTQYF. Written as DNA, the CDR3 is TGTGCCAGCAGTTCGACTAGCGGGTTGACAGATACGCAGTATTTT. The chain joins TRBV6-5 to TRBJ2-3; TRBD2 matches 10 bases. CDR1 and CDR2 (germline): MNHEY, SVGAGI. The V and J ends lost 4 bases and 3 bases, in that order; junction bases with no gene match: 4. The length of the CDR3 is 15 residues.